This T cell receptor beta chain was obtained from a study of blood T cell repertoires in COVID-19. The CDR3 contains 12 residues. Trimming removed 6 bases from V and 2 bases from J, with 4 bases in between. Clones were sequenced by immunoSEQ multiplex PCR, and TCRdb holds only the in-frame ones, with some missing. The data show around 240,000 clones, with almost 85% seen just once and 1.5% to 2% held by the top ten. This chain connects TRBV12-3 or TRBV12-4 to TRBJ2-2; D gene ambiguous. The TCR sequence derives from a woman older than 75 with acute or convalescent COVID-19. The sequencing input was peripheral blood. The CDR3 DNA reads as TGTGCCAGCAGCTTTAACACCGGGGAGCTGTTTTTT. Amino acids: CASSFNTGELFF.